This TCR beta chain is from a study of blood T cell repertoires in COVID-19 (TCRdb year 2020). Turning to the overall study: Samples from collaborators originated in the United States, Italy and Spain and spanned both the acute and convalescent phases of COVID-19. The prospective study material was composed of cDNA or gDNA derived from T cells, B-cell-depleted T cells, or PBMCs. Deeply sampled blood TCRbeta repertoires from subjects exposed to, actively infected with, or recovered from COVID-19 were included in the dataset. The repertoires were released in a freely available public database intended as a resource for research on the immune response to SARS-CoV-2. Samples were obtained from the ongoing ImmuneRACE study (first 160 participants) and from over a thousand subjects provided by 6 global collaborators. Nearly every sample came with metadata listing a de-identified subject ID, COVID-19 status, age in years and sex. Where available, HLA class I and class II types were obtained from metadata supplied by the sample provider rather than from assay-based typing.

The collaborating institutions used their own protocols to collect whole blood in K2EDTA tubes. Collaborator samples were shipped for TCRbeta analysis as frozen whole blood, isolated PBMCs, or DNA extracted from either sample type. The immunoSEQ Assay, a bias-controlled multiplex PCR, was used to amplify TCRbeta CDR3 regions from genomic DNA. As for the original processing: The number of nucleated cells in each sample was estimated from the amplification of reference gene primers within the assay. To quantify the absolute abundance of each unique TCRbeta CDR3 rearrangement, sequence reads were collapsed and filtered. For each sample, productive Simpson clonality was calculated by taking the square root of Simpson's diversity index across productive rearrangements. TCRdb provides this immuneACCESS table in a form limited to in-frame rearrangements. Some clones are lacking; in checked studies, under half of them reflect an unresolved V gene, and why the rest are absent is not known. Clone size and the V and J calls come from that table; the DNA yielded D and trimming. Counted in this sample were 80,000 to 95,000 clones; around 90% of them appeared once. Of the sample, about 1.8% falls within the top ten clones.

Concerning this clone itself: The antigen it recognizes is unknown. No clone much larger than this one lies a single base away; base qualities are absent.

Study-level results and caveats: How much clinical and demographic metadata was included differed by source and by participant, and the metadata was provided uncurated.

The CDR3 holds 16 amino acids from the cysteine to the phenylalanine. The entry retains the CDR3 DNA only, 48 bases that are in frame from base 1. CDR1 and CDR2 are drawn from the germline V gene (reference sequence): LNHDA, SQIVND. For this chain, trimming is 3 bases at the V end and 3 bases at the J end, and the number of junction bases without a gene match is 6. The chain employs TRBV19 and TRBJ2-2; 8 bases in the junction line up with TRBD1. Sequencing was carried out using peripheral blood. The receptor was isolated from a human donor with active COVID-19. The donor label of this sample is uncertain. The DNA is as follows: TGTGCCAGTAGTATTCGGCAGGGGGCAGACACCGGGGAGCTGTTTTTT. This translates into CASSIRQGADTGELFF.